The 27 T cell receptor beta chains reported below all come from one sample, sequenced in a study of T cells in Graves' hyperthyroidism and ophthalmopathy. Researchers amplified the TCR beta CDR3 regions from RNA transcripts. HTBI primers were the set used in a first-round RT-PCR of the TCR CDR3. TCRdb reanalysed the multiplex PCR reads using MiXCR and keeps one entry per CDR3 protein. The repertoire includes a few hundred thousand distinct CDR3 sequences, approximately 14% of them detected once, and roughly 35% sits in the top ten. What was sequenced was blood. All receptors come from a woman aged 40 to 49 with Graves' ophthalmopathy.

This clonotype was recorded a few times. The chain couples TRBV6-5 to TRBJ2-3; 10 bases fit TRBD2. V shed 2 bases, J shed 8 bases, and the junction held 10 bases outside the gene matches. The CDR3 totals 16 residues. CDR1 is MNHEY, CDR2 SVGAGI, per germline. In DNA, the CDR3 is TGTGCCAGCAGTTACCCGGAAGGTAGCGGGGGGTTTACGCAGTATTTT. It specifies CASSYPEGSGGFTQYF.

This clonotype was seen ten or more times. This chain connects TRBV27 to TRBJ1-5, with D possibly TRBD1 on 5 matching bases. Germline CDR1 is MNHEY and CDR2 is SMNVEV (reference sequence). This CDR3 region has 15 residues. The V and J ends lost 5 bases and 1 base respectively, with 12 bases between them. CDR3: CASSLGPGSNQPQHF. The CDR3 DNA sequence: TGTGCCAGCAGTCTGGGACCAGGGAGCAATCAGCCCCAGCATTTT.

The V gene is TRBV12-3 or TRBV12-4, the J gene TRBJ2-2, with a possible D match to TRBD2 (5 bases). The CDR3 length is 13 residues. The V and J ends lost 5 bases and 8 bases respectively, with 12 bases between them. As DNA, the CDR3 is TGTGCCAGCAGTCCTCGGACTTCGGGGGAGCTGTTTTTT. Translated: CASSPRTSGELFF.

This clonotype appeared many times. The chain combines TRBV20-1 with TRBJ1-1, with TRBD1 matching 10 bases. V lost 4 bases and J lost 11; bases outside the gene matches: 7. CDR3 length: 12 amino acids. Germline V gives CDR1 DFQATT, CDR2 SNEGSKA (reference sequence). CDR3 bases: TGCAGTGCTACCGGGACAGGGGAACGGGCTTTCTTT. Protein product: CSATGTGERAFF.

This clonotype was seen repeatedly, ten times or more. The CDR3 DNA sequence: TGTGCCAGCAGTGAAGCGCAGGGAACTGAAGCTTTCTTT. Encoded protein: CASSEAQGTEAFF. The genes are TRBV2 and TRBJ1-1, with D perhaps TRBD1 (5 bases). Germline loops: CDR1 SNHLY, CDR2 FYNNEI. This CDR3 contains 13 residues. Trimming cost V 0 bases and J 5 bases, with 7 bases left between them.

At least ten counts were recorded for this clonotype. The chain combines TRBV20-1 with TRBJ2-5, with D perhaps given as TRBD1 or TRBD2 (6 bases each). From germline, CDR1 is DFQATT and CDR2 SNEGSKA (reference sequence). There are 14 residues in the CDR3. V dropped 6 bases and J dropped 5 bases, with 19 bases sitting between them. The CDR3, as DNA: TGCAGTGCAACCCCTTCCCGGGGGCGGGAGACCCAGTACTTC. Translated: CSATPSRGRETQYF.

This clonotype appeared a few times. The rearrangement links TRBV19 to TRBJ2-3; TRBD2 agrees at 10 bases. This CDR3 contains 20 residues. After removal of 3 bases from V and 2 bases from J, the junction contained 17 bases not matched to a gene. Germline values: CDR1 LNHDA, CDR2 SQIVND (reference sequence). This CDR3 is CASSMWGPEISGGHTDTQYF. The CDR3 region has the DNA TGTGCCAGTAGTATGTGGGGACCGGAAATTAGCGGGGGGCACACAGATACGCAGTATTTT.

This clonotype was picked up many times. The chain recombines TRBV4-1 with TRBJ2-3; D perhaps matches TRBD2 (5 bases). CDR1 and CDR2 from the germline V gene are MGHRA and YSYEKL. The CDR3 is 16 amino acids. The V end was cut by 0 bases, the J end by 1 base, with 11 bases between. The CDR3 nucleotides read TGCGCCAGCAGCCAAGATCCAAGCGGAGGCACAGATACGCAGTATTTT. Residues: CASSQDPSGGTDTQYF.

This clonotype was recorded many times. The chain couples TRBV7-2 to TRBJ2-7; 7 bases are shared with TRBD1. V lost 3 bases to trimming and J lost 6 bases; unmatched junction nucleotides: 2. The CDR3 is made up of 12 amino acids. CDR1 is SGHTA, CDR2 FQGNSA, per germline. CDR3 residues: CASSLTGREQYF. CDR3 coding DNA: TGTGCCAGCAGCTTGACAGGGCGCGAGCAGTACTTC. The variable domain in full, completed from reference TRBV7-2 and TRBJ2-7, reads GAGVSQSPSNKVTEKGKDVELRCDPISGHTALYWYRQSLGQGLEFLIYFQGNSAPDKSGLPSDRFSAERTGGSVSTLTIQRTQQEDSAVYLCASSLTGREQYFGPGTRLTVT.

A few counts support this clonotype. The chain's CDR3 is CATSRPGPVETQYF. The CDR3 DNA reads TGTGCCACCAGCAGGCCGGGCCCAGTAGAGACCCAGTACTTC. The V call is TRBV15, the J call TRBJ2-5, with unresolved D. Germline V gives CDR1 LNHNV, CDR2 YYDKDF (reference sequence). Between the trimmed V and J ends, which lost 3 bases and 4 bases, there was a span of 12 bases. The CDR3 contains 14 residues. Full variable domain (outside the CDR3, taken from reference TRBV15 and TRBJ2-5): DAMVIQNPRYQVTQFGKPVTLSCSQTLNHNVMYWYQQKSSQAPKLLFHYYDKDFNNEADTPDNFQSRRPNTSFCFLDIRSPGLGDTAMYLCATSRPGPVETQYFGPGTRLLVL.

The chain uses TRBV7-9 and TRBJ2-5; D might be TRBD1 (6 bases). The CDR3 sequence is 14 residues long. In germline, CDR1 is SEHNR, CDR2 FQNEAQ (reference sequence). Trimming pared 1 base from V and 4 bases from J, leaving 10 bases between. The CDR3 loop reads CASSLGQAGETQYF. In DNA, the CDR3 is TGTGCCAGCAGCTTAGGACAGGCTGGAGAGACCCAGTACTTC.

This chain uses TRBV7-9 with TRBJ2-7; no clear D gene. The tail of the sequence fits TRBJ2-1 better, so the J call may be wrong. Per germline, CDR1 SEHNR and CDR2 FQNEAQ (reference sequence). The CDR3 extends over 13 amino acids. DNA for the CDR3: TGTGCCAGCAGCCCCGCAATTTCCTACGAGCAGTTCTTC. It specifies CASSPAISYEQFF.

This clonotype was detected ten times or more. This rearrangement joins TRBV20-1 to TRBJ2-1; D ambiguous. This CDR3 comprises 17 residues. From germline, CDR1 is DFQATT and CDR2 SNEGSKA (reference sequence). V was shortened by 0 bases and J by 0 bases, with 15 bases between the two germline ends. CDR3 sequence (DNA): TGCAGTGCTAGAGATCTGTGGATTCAGAGCTCCTACAATGAGCAGTTCTTC. This sequence encodes CSARDLWIQSSYNEQFF.

This clonotype was observed a handful of times. This may be a read error, as it is one base from a much larger clone. CDR3 protein: CASNFSRKETQYF. CDR3 coding DNA: TGTGCCAGCAATTTTTCCCGGAAAGAGACCCAGTACTTC. The chain combines TRBV27 with TRBJ2-5, with unresolved D. There are 13 residues in the CDR3. Trimming shortened V by 7 bases and J by 3 bases, and 12 bases separated the two germline ends. Germline V gene sequence: CDR1 MNHEY, CDR2 SMNVEV (reference sequence).

The V gene is TRBV19, the J gene TRBJ1-5, with a possible D match to TRBD1 (5 bases). The germline CDR1 and CDR2 sequences are LNHDA and SQIVND (reference sequence). The CDR3 totals 15 residues. V gave up 10 bases and J gave up 2 bases, with 18 bases separating them. CDR3 sequence reads: CATKSGGVGNQPQHF. As DNA, the CDR3 is TGTGCCACCAAATCCGGGGGGGTCGGCAATCAGCCCCAGCATTTT.

This clonotype was seen at least ten times. The V gene is TRBV6-1, the J gene TRBJ1-6; no definite D call. V was clipped by 6 bases and J by 11 bases, with 11 bases between them. CDR3 length equals 12 residues. Germline assignment: CDR1 MNHNS and CDR2 SASEGT. The CDR3 reads CASRSQEAPLHF. CDR3 nucleotides: TGTGCCAGCAGGTCCCAGGAGGCACCCCTCCACTTT.

This clonotype showed up many times. V and J are TRBV7-2 and TRBJ2-3; unclear D gene. In germline, CDR1 is SGHTA, CDR2 FQGNSA. This CDR3 comprises 15 residues. V dropped 1 base and J dropped 6 bases, with 14 bases sitting between them. Written as DNA, the CDR3 is TGTGCCAGCAGCTTAGACCAGGTGGCTTGGGATACGCAGTATTTT. Its translation is CASSLDQVAWDTQYF. Full variable domain (remainder filled in from reference TRBV7-2 and TRBJ2-3): GAGVSQSPSNKVTEKGKDVELRCDPISGHTALYWYRQSLGQGLEFLIYFQGNSAPDKSGLPSDRFSAERTGGSVSTLTIQRTQQEDSAVYLCASSLDQVAWDTQYFGPGTRLTVL.

This clonotype showed up many times. This sequence joins TRBV11-2 and TRBJ1-2, with 7 bases aligning to TRBD1. Germline-derived CDR1 and CDR2 are SGHAT and FQNNGV. V dropped 0 bases and J dropped 6; count of bases not matched to a gene: 4. The CDR3 consists of 14 residues. CDR3 bases: TGTGCCAGCAGCTTAGATAGAGGGACAGATGGCTACACCTTC. Translated: CASSLDRGTDGYTF. Using reference TRBV11-2 and TRBJ1-2 for the parts outside the CDR3, the full variable domain is EAGVAQSPRYKIIEKRQSVAFWCNPISGHATLYWYQQILGQGPKLLIQFQNNGVVDDSQLPKDRFSAERLKGVDSTLKIQPAKLEDSAVYLCASSLDRGTDGYTFGSGTRLTVV.

V and J are TRBV15 and TRBJ2-3; 10 positions match TRBD2. Trimming cost V 0 bases and J 5 bases; bases outside gene matches: 5. There are 16 residues in the CDR3. The germline V gene has CDR1 LNHNV and CDR2 YYDKDF (reference sequence). The DNA for the CDR3 is TGTGCCACCAGCAGAGACAAGCGGGGGGGCCGAGATACGCAGTATTTT. This codes for CATSRDKRGGRDTQYF.

This clonotype has at least ten counts. V is TRBV7-8 and J is TRBJ2-1; no clear D gene. Deletions cut 2 bases from V and 1 base from J, with 3 bases between. In germline, CDR1 is SGHVS, CDR2 FQNEAQ. The CDR3 runs to 13 residues. CDR3 nucleotides: TGTGCCAGCAGCTTACGGTCCTACAATGAGCAGTTCTTC. Its translation: CASSLRSYNEQFF.

This clonotype has a handful of counts. The chain carries TRBV29-1 and TRBJ1-1; the D gene is possibly TRBD1 (5 bases). Deletions cut 4 bases from V and 4 bases from J, with 13 bases between. Germline assignment: CDR1 SQVTM and CDR2 ANQGSEA. CDR3 length equals 13 residues. CDR3 nucleotide sequence: TGCAGCGTTGTCCCTCGGGGGTTCACTGAAGCTTTCTTT. Protein product: CSVVPRGFTEAFF.

This clonotype turned up a few times. The J gene is TRBJ1-5, the V gene TRBV19; TRBD1 matches 7 bases. The germline CDR1 and CDR2 sequences are LNHDA and SQIVND (reference sequence). The trim removed 4 bases at V and 5 bases at J, leaving 11 bases unmatched. The CDR3 spans 16 residues. CDR3 sequence (DNA): TGTGCCAGTAGTACCGGTCGACAGGGTCGTGATCAGCCCCAGCATTTT. Its protein product is CASSTGRQGRDQPQHF. Together with reference TRBV19 and TRBJ1-5, the CDR3 gives the full variable domain: DGGITQSPKYLFRKEGQNVTLSCEQNLNHDAMYWYRQDPGQGLRLIYYSQIVNDFQKGDIAEGYSVSREKKESFPLTVTSAQKNPTAFYLCASSTGRQGRDQPQHFGDGTRLSIL.

In regard to this clonotype: Given a much more abundant clone one base away, this may be a read error. J is TRBJ2-3 and V is TRBV12-3 or TRBV12-4; 8 nucleotides match TRBD1. The CDR3 covers 15 residues. CDR3 loop: CASSFTGQGTGTQYF. The CDR3 bases are TGTGCCAGCAGTTTTACCGGACAGGGCACAGGTACGCAGTATTTT.

The rearrangement uses TRBV5-8 and TRBJ2-7, with D possibly being TRBD1 (5 bases). CDR1 and CDR2 from the germline V gene are SGHTS and YDEGEE. V lost 4 bases to trimming and J lost 2 bases, with 16 bases between them. This CDR3 region has 15 residues. In DNA, the CDR3 is TGTGCCAGCAGCCCCAGGGCTAGAGAAACCTACGAGCAGTACTTC. This gives the protein CASSPRARETYEQYF.

This clonotype has a handful of counts. The rearrangement joins TRBV11-2 to TRBJ2-2, with D perhaps matching TRBD2 (6 bases). V gave up 2 bases and J gave up 2 bases, with 12 bases separating them. The CDR3 contains 16 residues. Germline V lookup: CDR1 SGHAT, CDR2 FQNNGV. CDR3 DNA: TGTGCCAGCAGCTTATTTTACGGGAGTAACACCGGGGAGCTGTTTTTT. Its translation is CASSLFYGSNTGELFF.

This clonotype was counted a few times. The chain couples TRBV4-2 to TRBJ1-1; 11 bases agree with TRBD1. J gave up 9 bases and V 2 bases, and 5 bases lay outside the gene matches. CDR3 length: 14 residues. Germline V gene data show CDR1 as LGHNA and CDR2 as YNFKEQ. CDR3: CASSQTGTGGQAFF. The CDR3, as DNA: TGTGCCAGCAGCCAAACCGGGACAGGGGGTCAAGCTTTCTTT.

This chain uses TRBV3-1 with TRBJ1-2, with 7 positions matching TRBD1. The germline V gene has CDR1 LGHDT and CDR2 YNNKEL (reference sequence). The CDR3 extends over 13 amino acids. With 4 bases clipped from V and 8 bases from J, the junction kept 7 bases outside the gene matches. The CDR3 DNA is TGTGCCAGCAGCCCTCGACAGGGACGGGGCTACACCTTC. Its protein product is CASSPRQGRGYTF.